This T cell receptor beta chain emerged from a study of tumour-infiltrating T cells in Burkitt lymphoma. This table comes from immunoSEQ multiplex PCR, and its TCRdb copy is limited to in-frame clones, with some not included. The sample includes roughly 4,200 clones, more than 13% of them seen just once. The study, taken as a whole, reports: Several public clonotypes were shared across many Burkitt lymphoma patients.

Comment on this clone: The antigen remains unidentified.

This CDR3 comprises 14 residues. CDR1 SGHTA and CDR2 FQGTGA come from the germline V gene. V lost 5 bases, J lost 6 bases, and 15 bases lay in between. Sample: tumor tissue. This TCR was recovered from a human donor with Burkitt lymphoma. The chain couples TRBV7-3 to TRBJ2-3, with a weak D call TRBD2 (7 bases). In nucleotides, the CDR3 is TGTGCCAGCAGCCCAGGCGGGGGCGCGGATACGCAGTATTTT. Protein sequence: CASSPGGGADTQYF.